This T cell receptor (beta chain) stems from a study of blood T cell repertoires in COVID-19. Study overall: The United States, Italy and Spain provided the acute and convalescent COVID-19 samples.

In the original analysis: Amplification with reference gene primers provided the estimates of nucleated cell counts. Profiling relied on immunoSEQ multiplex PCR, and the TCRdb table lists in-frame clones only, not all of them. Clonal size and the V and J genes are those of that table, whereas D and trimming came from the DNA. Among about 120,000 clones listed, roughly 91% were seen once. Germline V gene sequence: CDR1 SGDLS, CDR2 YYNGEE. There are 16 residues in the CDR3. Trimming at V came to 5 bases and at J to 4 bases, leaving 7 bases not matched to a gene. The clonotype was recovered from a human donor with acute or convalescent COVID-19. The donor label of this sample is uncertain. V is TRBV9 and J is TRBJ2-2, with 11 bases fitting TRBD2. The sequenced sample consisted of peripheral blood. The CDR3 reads CASSFTSGRITGELFF. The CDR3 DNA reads TGTGCCAGCAGTTTTACTAGCGGGAGAATCACCGGGGAGCTGTTTTTT.